These 15 T cell receptor beta chains originate from one sample sequenced in a study of blood T cell repertoires in COVID-19. TCRdb's table, derived via immunoSEQ multiplex PCR, lists solely in-frame clones and lacks some. The table lists around 300,000 clones, around nine tenths of them singletons. The specimen was PBMCs or T cells enriched from blood (not recorded which). The source is a woman aged 25-40 years who had recovered from COVID-19.

The J gene is TRBJ2-1, the V gene TRBV18, with unresolved D. CDR1 is KGHSH, CDR2 LQKENI, per germline. The CDR3 is 13 residues long. The V and J ends lost 1 base and 8 bases respectively, with 9 bases between them. Here the CDR3 DNA reads TGTGCCAGCTCACCACGCGAGGATGATGAGCAGTTCTTC. It codes for CASSPREDDEQFF.

The CDR3 DNA reads as TGTGCCAGCATCGACGGGAGGGGCACCGGGGAGCTGTTTTTT. Translated: CASIDGRGTGELFF. The chain carries TRBV2 and TRBJ2-2; the match to TRBD2 covers 8 bases. The CDR3 covers 14 residues. V shed 7 bases and J 4 bases; nucleotides not matched to a gene: 5. Germline loops: CDR1 SNHLY, CDR2 FYNNEI. The variable domain in full, completed from reference TRBV2 and TRBJ2-2, reads EPEVTQTPSHQVTQMGQEVILRCVPISNHLYFYWYRQILGQKVEFLVSFYNNEISEKSEIFDDQFSVERPDGSNFTLKIRSTKLEDSAMYFCASIDGRGTGELFFGEGSRLTVL.

The chain combines TRBV21-1 with TRBJ1-2; the table assigns TRBD1, which was not confirmed against the DNA. TRBV21-1 is assigned pseudogene status. This CDR3 is built from 14 residues. CDR3 protein: CASSAYRGRGGYTF. Written as DNA, the CDR3 is TGTGCCAGCAGCGCATACAGGGGTCGGGGTGGCTACACCTTC.

This clone was seen a single time. The J gene is TRBJ2-7, the V gene TRBV6-1; D remains unclear. V was clipped by 2 bases and J by 7 bases, with 18 bases between them. The length of the CDR3 is 15 residues. Germline V gene lookup returns CDR1 MNHNS and CDR2 SASEGT. The CDR3 DNA sequence: TGTGCCAGCAGTGAAAACTTGGCAGATCGAGGAGAGCAGTACTTC. Translation: CASSENLADRGEQYF.

This chain connects TRBV29-1 to TRBJ1-1; TRBD1 might be the D (5 bases). There are 14 residues in the CDR3. Per germline, CDR1 SQVTM and CDR2 ANQGSEA. With 2 bases removed from V and 1 base from J, the gap between germline ends came to 11 bases. CDR3 protein: CSVEYRLTNTEAFF. DNA of the CDR3: TGCAGCGTTGAATACAGGCTAACGAACACTGAAGCTTTCTTT.

The chain couples TRBV24-1 to TRBJ2-2; 7 bases line up with TRBD2. The CDR3 contains 17 residues. CDR1 and CDR2 from the germline V gene are KGHDR and SFDVKD. With V trimmed by 6 bases and J by 6 bases, 15 bases remained unmatched. The CDR3 sequence: CATSLGGGGRAAGELFF. The DNA of the CDR3 is TGTGCCACCAGTTTAGGAGGTGGAGGGAGGGCCGCCGGGGAGCTGTTTTTT.

The chain employs TRBV7-9 and TRBJ2-7, with 8 bases fitting TRBD2. Germline values: CDR1 SEHNR, CDR2 FQNEAQ (reference sequence). V lost 5 bases to trimming and J lost 4 bases; unmatched junction nucleotides: 19. The CDR3 consists of 18 residues. The CDR3 loop reads CASSLLRGASGGPYEQYF. The DNA of the CDR3 is TGTGCCAGCAGCCTCCTCCGGGGGGCGTCGGGAGGGCCTTACGAGCAGTACTTC.

This clone has only a few counts. The V and J genes are TRBV5-4 and TRBJ2-7, with a possible D match to TRBD2 (5 bases). The CDR3 has 13 amino acids. Trimming pared 2 bases from V and 5 bases from J, leaving 11 bases between. Germline CDR1 reads SGHNT; CDR2 reads YYREEE (reference sequence). In nucleotides, the CDR3 is TGTGCCAGCAGCTTATCCGGGGTCCACGAGCAGTACTTC. It specifies CASSLSGVHEQYF.

The chain joins TRBV29-1 to TRBJ2-2, with D perhaps matching TRBD2 (5 bases). The germline V and J ends were trimmed by 7 bases and 1 base, with 13 bases remaining between them. Germline CDR1 is SQVTM and CDR2 is ANQGSEA. CDR3 size: 14 residues. DNA for the CDR3: TGCAGCGCCCGAGGGAGCCAGAACACCGGGGAGCTGTTTTTT. It codes for CSARGSQNTGELFF.

This rearrangement joins TRBV7-9 to TRBJ2-1; 8 positions match TRBD1. This CDR3 spans 15 amino acids. CDR1 and CDR2 from the germline V gene are SEHNR and FQNEAQ (reference sequence). Unmatched junction bases numbered 5, after V lost 2 bases and J lost 5 bases. This chain's CDR3 is CASSLPTGEDNEQFF. CDR3 nucleotides: TGTGCCAGCAGCTTACCGACAGGGGAGGACAATGAGCAGTTCTTC.

The chain joins TRBV7-2 to TRBJ2-1, with 8 bases aligning to TRBD2. Losses at the gene ends were 0 bases for V and 9 bases for J; bases not matched to a gene: 4. The CDR3 has 14 residues. Germline assignment: CDR1 SGHTA and CDR2 FQGNSA. In DNA form, the CDR3 reads TGTGCCAGCAGCTTAGCCGGGAGGGCCAGTGAGCAGTTCTTC. Amino acids: CASSLAGRASEQFF.

V is TRBV4-3 and J is TRBJ2-7; 10 positions agree with TRBD2. Germline V gives CDR1 LGHNA, CDR2 YSLEER. The CDR3 has 16 residues. J lost 4 bases, V lost 5 bases, and 11 bases had no gene match. The CDR3 nucleotides are TGCGCCAGCAGCAAAAGAGTAGCGGGAGGCGAATACGAGCAGTACTTC. Protein: CASSKRVAGGEYEQYF.

This clone has a single count. The V gene is TRBV3-1 (or the pseudogene TRBV3-2), the J gene TRBJ2-3; the match to TRBD2 covers 9 bases. Germline CDR1 is LGHDT and CDR2 is YNNKEL (reference sequence). The CDR3 loop spans 17 amino acids. V gave up 0 bases and J gave up 5 bases; unmatched junction bases: 9. Written as DNA, the CDR3 is TGTGCCAGCAGCCAAGATTTCGGCGGGAGGGCGGTAGATACGCAGTATTTT. The encoded protein is CASSQDFGGRAVDTQYF.

The rearrangement joins TRBV28 to TRBJ2-2; possibly TRBD2 for D (6 bases). Germline-derived CDR1 and CDR2 are MDHEN and SYDVKM. The CDR3 consists of 14 residues. The ends were cut back, 3 bases at V and 4 bases at J, with 9 bases in the middle. The CDR3 nucleotides read TGTGCCAGCAGTTTTTTCGGGGGCACCGGGGAGCTGTTTTTT. It yields the protein CASSFFGGTGELFF.

The chain recombines TRBV20-1 with TRBJ1-5, with 10 bases identical to TRBD1. The junction had 3 bases not matched to a gene; V was cut back by 3 bases and J by 7 bases. CDR1 is DFQATT, CDR2 SNEGSKA, per germline (reference sequence). The CDR3 contains 13 residues. CDR3 protein: CSASGTGDQPQHF. In DNA form, the CDR3 reads TGCAGTGCTAGTGGGACAGGGGACCAGCCCCAGCATTTT.